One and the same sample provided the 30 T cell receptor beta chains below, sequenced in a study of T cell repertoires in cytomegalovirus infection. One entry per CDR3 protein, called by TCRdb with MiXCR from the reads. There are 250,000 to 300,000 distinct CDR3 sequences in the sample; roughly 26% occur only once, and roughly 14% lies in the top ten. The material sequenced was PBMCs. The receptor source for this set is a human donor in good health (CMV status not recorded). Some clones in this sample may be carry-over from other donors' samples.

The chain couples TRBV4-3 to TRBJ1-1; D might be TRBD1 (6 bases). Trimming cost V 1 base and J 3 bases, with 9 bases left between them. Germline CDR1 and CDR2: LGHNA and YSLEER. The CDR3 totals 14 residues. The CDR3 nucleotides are TGCGCCAGCAGCCAAGGATACAGGGACACTGAAGCTTTCTTT. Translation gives CASSQGYRDTEAFF.

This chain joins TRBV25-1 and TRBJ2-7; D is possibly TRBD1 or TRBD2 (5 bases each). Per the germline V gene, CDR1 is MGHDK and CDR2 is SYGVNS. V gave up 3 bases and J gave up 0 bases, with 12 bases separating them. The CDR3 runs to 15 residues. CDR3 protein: CASSDPGTGSYEQYF. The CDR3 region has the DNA TGTGCCAGCAGTGACCCCGGGACGGGCTCCTACGAGCAGTACTTC.

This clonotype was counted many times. The CDR3 DNA reads as TGTGCCAGCAGCTTCGGACAGGGGGCCGAGCAGTACTTC. Protein: CASSFGQGAEQYF. This chain links TRBV7-9 with TRBJ2-7, with 11 bases identical to TRBD1. CDR1 is SEHNR, CDR2 FQNEAQ, per germline (reference sequence). The CDR3 totals 13 residues. The V segment lost 3 bases and the J segment 6 bases; nucleotides outside the gene matches: 1.

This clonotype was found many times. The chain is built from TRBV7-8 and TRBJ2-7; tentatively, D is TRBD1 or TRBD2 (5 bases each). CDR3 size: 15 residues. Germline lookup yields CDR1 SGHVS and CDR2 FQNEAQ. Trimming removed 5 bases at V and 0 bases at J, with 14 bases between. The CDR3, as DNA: TGTGCCAGCAGCCTGACGGGACGCAGCTCCTACGAGCAGTACTTC. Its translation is CASSLTGRSSYEQYF.

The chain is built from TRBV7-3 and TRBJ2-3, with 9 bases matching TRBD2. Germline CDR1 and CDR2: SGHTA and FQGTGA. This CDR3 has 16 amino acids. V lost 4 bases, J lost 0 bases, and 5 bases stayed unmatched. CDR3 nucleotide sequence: TGTGCCAGCAGCTCCCTTAGCGGGGGCAGCACAGATACGCAGTATTTT. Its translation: CASSSLSGGSTDTQYF.

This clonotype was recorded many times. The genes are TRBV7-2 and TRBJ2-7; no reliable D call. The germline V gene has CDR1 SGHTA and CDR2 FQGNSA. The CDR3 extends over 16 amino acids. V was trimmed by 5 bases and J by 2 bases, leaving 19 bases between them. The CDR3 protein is CASSPALSGRTYEQYF. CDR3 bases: TGTGCCAGCAGCCCCGCTTTGAGTGGTAGAACCTACGAGCAGTACTTC.

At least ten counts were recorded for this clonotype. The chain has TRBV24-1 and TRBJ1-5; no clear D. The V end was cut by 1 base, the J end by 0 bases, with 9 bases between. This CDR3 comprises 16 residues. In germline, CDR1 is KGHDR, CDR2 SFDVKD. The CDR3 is CATSDFSEGSNQPQHF. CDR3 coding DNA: TGTGCCACCAGTGATTTTAGTGAGGGTAGCAATCAGCCCCAGCATTTT.

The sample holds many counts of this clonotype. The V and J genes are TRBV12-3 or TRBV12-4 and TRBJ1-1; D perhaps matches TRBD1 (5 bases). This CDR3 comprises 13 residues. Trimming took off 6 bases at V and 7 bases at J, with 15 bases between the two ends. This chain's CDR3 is CASSPGPGGEAFF. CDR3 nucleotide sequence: TGTGCCAGCAGCCCAGGTCCGGGGGGTGAAGCTTTCTTT.

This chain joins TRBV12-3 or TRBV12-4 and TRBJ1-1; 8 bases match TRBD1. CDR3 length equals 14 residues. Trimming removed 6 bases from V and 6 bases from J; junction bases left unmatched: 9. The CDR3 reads CASRNTGGLPEAFF. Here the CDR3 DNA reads TGTGCCAGCAGAAATACAGGGGGATTGCCTGAAGCTTTCTTT.

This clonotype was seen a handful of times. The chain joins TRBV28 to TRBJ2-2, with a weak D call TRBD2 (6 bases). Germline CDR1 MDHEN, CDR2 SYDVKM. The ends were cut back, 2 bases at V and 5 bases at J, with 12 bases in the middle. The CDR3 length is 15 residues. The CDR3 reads CASSLQVAGTGELFF. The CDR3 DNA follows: TGTGCCAGCAGTTTACAGGTCGCGGGGACCGGGGAGCTGTTTTTT.

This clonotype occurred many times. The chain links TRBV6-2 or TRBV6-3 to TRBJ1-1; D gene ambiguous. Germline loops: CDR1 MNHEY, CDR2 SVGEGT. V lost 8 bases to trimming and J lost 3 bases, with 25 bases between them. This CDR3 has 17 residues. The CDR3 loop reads CASALRVRLKADTEAFF. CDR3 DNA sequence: TGTGCCAGCGCCCTCCGGGTTCGGTTAAAAGCGGACACTGAAGCTTTCTTT.

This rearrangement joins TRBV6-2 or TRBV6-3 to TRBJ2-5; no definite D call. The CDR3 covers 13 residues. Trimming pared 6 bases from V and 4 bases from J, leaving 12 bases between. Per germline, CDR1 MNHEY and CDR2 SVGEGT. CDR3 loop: CASSDPLPETQYF. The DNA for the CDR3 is TGTGCCAGCAGCGACCCCCTCCCAGAGACCCAGTACTTC.

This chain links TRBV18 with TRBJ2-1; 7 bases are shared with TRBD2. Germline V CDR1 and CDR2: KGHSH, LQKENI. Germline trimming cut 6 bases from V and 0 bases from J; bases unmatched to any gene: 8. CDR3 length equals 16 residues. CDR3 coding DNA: TGTGCCAGCTCCTCCTGGGGGGGGAGCTCCTACAATGAGCAGTTCTTC. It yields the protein CASSSWGGSSYNEQFF.

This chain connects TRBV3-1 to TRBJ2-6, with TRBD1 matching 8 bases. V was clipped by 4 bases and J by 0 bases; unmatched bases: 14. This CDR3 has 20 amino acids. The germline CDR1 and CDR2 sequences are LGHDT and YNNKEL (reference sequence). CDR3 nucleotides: TGTGCCAGCAGCCGACCGACGGGGACAGGCTCTAGCTCTGGGGCCAACGTCCTGACTTTC. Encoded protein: CASSRPTGTGSSSGANVLTF. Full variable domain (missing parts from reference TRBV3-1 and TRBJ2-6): DTAVSQTPKYLVTQMGNDKSIKCEQNLGHDTMYWYKQDSKKFLKIMFSYNNKELIINETVPNRFSPKSPDKAHLNLHINSLELGDSAVYFCASSRPTGTGSSSGANVLTFGAGSRLTVL.

CDR3 amino acids: CASSVEGRLGEQYF. For the CDR3, the DNA is TGTGCCAGCAGTGTAGAGGGCCGTTTGGGCGAGCAGTACTTC. The chain recombines TRBV28 with TRBJ2-7; TRBD2 is a possible D gene (5 bases). V lost 5 bases and J lost 6, with 17 bases in between. The CDR3 is 14 amino acids. Germline CDR1 is MDHEN and CDR2 is SYDVKM.

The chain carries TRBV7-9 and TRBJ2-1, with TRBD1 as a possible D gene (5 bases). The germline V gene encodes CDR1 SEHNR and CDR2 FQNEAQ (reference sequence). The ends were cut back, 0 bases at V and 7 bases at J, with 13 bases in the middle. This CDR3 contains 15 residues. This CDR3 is CASSLASRVKNEQFF. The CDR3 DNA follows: TGTGCCAGCAGCTTAGCGAGCAGGGTAAAGAATGAGCAGTTCTTC.

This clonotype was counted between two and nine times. For the CDR3, the DNA is TGTGCCAGCAACGGGATGCACTACGAGCAGTACTTC. It encodes CASNGMHYEQYF. The chain is built from TRBV28 and TRBJ2-7, with a possible D match to TRBD2 (5 bases). V was trimmed by 7 bases and J by 3 bases, leaving 10 bases between them. The length of the CDR3 is 12 residues. Per germline, CDR1 MDHEN and CDR2 SYDVKM.

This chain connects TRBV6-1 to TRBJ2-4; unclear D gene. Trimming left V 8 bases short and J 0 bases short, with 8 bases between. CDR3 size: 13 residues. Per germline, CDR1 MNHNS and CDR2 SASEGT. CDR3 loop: CASHNVAKNIQYF. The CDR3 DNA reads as TGTGCCAGCCATAACGTAGCCAAAAACATTCAGTACTTC.

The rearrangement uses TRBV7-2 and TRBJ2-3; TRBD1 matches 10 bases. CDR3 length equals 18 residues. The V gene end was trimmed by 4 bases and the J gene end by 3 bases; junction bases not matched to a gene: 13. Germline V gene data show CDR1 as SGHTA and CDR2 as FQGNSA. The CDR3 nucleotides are TGTGCCAGCAGCTCTCTCCTGGGACAGGGGTCTAATACAGATACGCAGTATTTT. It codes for CASSSLLGQGSNTDTQYF.

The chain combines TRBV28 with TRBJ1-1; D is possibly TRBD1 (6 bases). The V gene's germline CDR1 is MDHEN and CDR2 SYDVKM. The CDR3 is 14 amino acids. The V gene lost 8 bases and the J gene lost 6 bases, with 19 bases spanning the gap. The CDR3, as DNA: TGTGCCAGCCCCCCCGCAGGGGCTCGGGCTGAAGCTTTCTTT. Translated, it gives CASPPAGARAEAFF.

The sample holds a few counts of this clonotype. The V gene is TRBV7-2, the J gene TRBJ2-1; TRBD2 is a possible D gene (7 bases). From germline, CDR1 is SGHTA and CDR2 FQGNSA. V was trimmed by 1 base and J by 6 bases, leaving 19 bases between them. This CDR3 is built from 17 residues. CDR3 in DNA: TGTGCCAGCAGCTTAGAGGGCGGGAGAGGGGGTCGCAATGAGCAGTTCTTC. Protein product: CASSLEGGRGGRNEQFF.

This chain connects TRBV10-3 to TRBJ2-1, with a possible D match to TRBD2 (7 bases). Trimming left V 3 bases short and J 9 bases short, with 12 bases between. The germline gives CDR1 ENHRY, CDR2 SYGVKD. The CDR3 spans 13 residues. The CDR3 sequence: CAISDEGGLEQFF. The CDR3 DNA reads TGTGCCATCAGTGACGAGGGGGGGCTTGAGCAGTTCTTC.

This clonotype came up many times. CDR3: CASSLLPGTATYNEQFF. The CDR3 region has the DNA TGTGCCAGCAGCTTATTGCCCGGGACAGCGACCTACAATGAGCAGTTCTTC. V gene TRBV7-2 combines with J gene TRBJ2-1; TRBD1 matches at 7 bases. This CDR3 contains 17 residues. V was clipped by 2 bases and J by 2 bases; unmatched bases: 9. CDR1 and CDR2 (germline): SGHTA, FQGNSA.

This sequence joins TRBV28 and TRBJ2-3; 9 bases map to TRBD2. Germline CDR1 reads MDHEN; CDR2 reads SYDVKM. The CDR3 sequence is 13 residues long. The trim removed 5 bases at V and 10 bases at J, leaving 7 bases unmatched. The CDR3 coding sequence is TGTGCCAGCAGTCCTCTAGCGGGGACGTCGCAGTATTTT. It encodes CASSPLAGTSQYF.

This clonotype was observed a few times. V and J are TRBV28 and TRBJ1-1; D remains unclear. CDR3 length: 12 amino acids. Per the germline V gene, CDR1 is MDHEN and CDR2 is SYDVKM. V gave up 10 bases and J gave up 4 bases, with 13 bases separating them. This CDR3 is CATTGRGTEAFF. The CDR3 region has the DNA TGTGCCACCACTGGCCGGGGCACTGAAGCTTTCTTT. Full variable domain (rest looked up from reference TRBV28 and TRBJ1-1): DVKVTQSSRYLVKRTGEKVFLECVQDMDHENMFWYRQDPGLGLRLIYFSYDVKMKEKGDIPEGYSVSREKKERFSLILESASTNQTSMYLCATTGRGTEAFFGQGTRLTVV.

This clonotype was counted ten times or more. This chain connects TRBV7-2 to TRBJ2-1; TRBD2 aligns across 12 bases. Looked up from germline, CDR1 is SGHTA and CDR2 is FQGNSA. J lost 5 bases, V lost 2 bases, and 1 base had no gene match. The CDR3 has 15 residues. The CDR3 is CASSLTSGRNNEQFF. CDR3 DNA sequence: TGTGCCAGCAGCTTAACTAGCGGGAGGAACAATGAGCAGTTCTTC.

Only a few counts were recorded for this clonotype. The CDR3 DNA reads TGTGCCAGCAGTTTATTCGCGGCCATAGCTTTCTTT. Translation: CASSLFAAIAFF. The chain employs TRBV28 and TRBJ1-1, with no clear D. The germline V gene has CDR1 MDHEN and CDR2 SYDVKM. V was trimmed by 1 base and J by 10 bases, leaving 10 bases between them. The CDR3 extends over 12 amino acids.

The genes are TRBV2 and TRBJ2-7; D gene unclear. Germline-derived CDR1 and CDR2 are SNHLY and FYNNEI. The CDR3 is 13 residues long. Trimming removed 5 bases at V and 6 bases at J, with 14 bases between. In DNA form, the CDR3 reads TGTGCCAGCAGTACCGGGCCCCGAGGCGAGCAGTACGTC. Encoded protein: CASSTGPRGEQYV.

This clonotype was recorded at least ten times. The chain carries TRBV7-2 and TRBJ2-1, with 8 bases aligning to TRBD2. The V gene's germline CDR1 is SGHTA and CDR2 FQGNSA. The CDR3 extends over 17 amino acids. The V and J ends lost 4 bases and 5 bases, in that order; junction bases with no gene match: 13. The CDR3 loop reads CASSSGGGGRRNNEQFF. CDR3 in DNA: TGTGCCAGCAGCTCGGGTGGGGGCGGGAGGAGGAACAATGAGCAGTTCTTC.

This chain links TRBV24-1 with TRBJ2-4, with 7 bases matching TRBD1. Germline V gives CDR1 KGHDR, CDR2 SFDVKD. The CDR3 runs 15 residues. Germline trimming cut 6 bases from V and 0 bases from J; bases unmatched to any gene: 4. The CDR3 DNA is TGTGCCACCAGTCCAGGGGGAGTAGCCAAAAACATTCAGTACTTC. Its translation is CATSPGGVAKNIQYF.